A single sample gave rise to the 14 T cell receptor beta chains below, sequenced in a study of T cell repertoires in cytomegalovirus infection. TCRdb reprocessed the reads via MiXCR and lists one record per CDR3 protein. The data contain 200,000 to 250,000 distinct CDR3 sequences, around 35% of them seen just once; the ten biggest clones take up approximately 59%. Their specific antigens are unknown. Sequenced material: CD8+ T cells from cultured PBMCs, taken from culture after CMV antigen stimulation. The origin of the receptors is a human donor in good health (CMV status not recorded). Some clones in this sample may be carry-over from other donors' samples.

This clonotype turned up a few times. The chain links TRBV7-2 to TRBJ2-2; 13 bases agree with TRBD2. The CDR3 covers 16 residues. CDR1 SGHTA and CDR2 FQGNSA come from the germline V gene. V lost 5 bases to trimming and J lost 5 bases; unmatched junction nucleotides: 5. The CDR3 spells CASSIGLAGETGELFF. The CDR3 bases are TGTGCCAGCAGCATCGGACTAGCGGGGGAAACCGGGGAGCTGTTTTTT.

The chain uses TRBV12-5 and TRBJ1-2; D gene unclear. V lost 0 bases and J 8 bases, leaving 25 bases between the germline ends. The CDR3 is 18 residues long. Germline CDR1 LGHNT, CDR2 FRNRAP. CDR3 loop: CASGLVVTMEGSYTGYTF. CDR3 DNA: TGTGCTAGTGGTTTGGTAGTGACAATGGAGGGCAGCTACACCGGCTACACCTTC.

CDR3 nucleotides: TGTGCTAGTGGTTTCGAATTAGGGACCGGTGAAAAACTGTTTTTT. As protein: CASGFELGTGEKLFF. This chain joins TRBV12-5 and TRBJ1-4; tentative D call: TRBD1 (5 bases). This CDR3 is built from 15 residues. V lost 3 bases to trimming and J lost 7 bases, with 15 bases between them. CDR1 LGHNT and CDR2 FRNRAP come from the germline V gene.

V gene TRBV4-1 combines with J gene TRBJ1-5; 8 nucleotides line up with TRBD1. Germline CDR1 is MGHRA and CDR2 is YSYEKL. This CDR3 has 16 residues. V was clipped by 4 bases and J by 4 bases; unmatched bases: 9. Here the CDR3 reads CASSLTDRVTNQPQHF. The CDR3 bases are TGCGCCAGCAGCCTCACGGACAGGGTTACAAATCAGCCCCAGCATTTT.

Note on this clonotype: A much larger clone differs from this one at a single base, so this may be a read error. The chain couples TRBV7-8 to TRBJ1-5; a possible D gene is TRBD1 (6 bases). V was trimmed by 3 bases and J by 4 bases, leaving 13 bases between them. The CDR3 contains 15 residues. Germline CDR1 is SGHVS and CDR2 is FQNEAQ. The CDR3 DNA is TGTGCCAGCAGCTTGAGGACAGTGATTAATCAGCCCCAGCATTTT. It yields the protein CASSLRTVINQPQHF. The full variable domain, in which reference TRBV7-8 and TRBJ1-5 provide the parts outside the CDR3, is GAGVSQSPRYKVAKRGQDVALRCDPISGHVSLFWYQQALGQGPEFLTYFQNEAQLDKSGLPSDRFFAERPEGSVSTLKIQRTQQEDSAVYLCASSLRTVINQPQHFGDGTRLSIL.

The chain joins TRBV14 to TRBJ2-1; D is unresolved. This CDR3 region has 11 residues. The V end lost 4 bases, the J end lost 5 bases, and 3 bases lay between the germline ends. Germline CDR1 is SGHDN and CDR2 is FVKESK. The CDR3 nucleotides are TGTGCCAGCAGCCCACACAATGAGCAGTTCTTC. It is translated as CASSPHNEQFF. Full variable domain (remainder filled in from reference TRBV14 and TRBJ2-1): EAGVTQFPSHSVIEKGQTVTLRCDPISGHDNLYWYRRVMGKEIKFLLHFVKESKQDESGMPNNRFLAERTGGTYSTLKVQPAELEDSGVYFCASSPHNEQFFGPGTRLTVL.

This clonotype was seen a few times. This chain links TRBV7-8 with TRBJ2-1; D call uncertain. The CDR3 totals 18 residues. V dropped 2 bases and J dropped 8 bases, with 25 bases sitting between them. CDR1 is SGHVS and CDR2 is FQNEAQ in the germline V gene. The CDR3 DNA follows: TGTGCCAGCAGCTTAAGTTCTAGGGAATCCCTACTCTTTCATGAGCAGTTCTTC. Its protein is CASSLSSRESLLFHEQFF.

Of note for this clonotype: An end of the junction differs from the germline gene, which may be a read error. This chain links TRBV7-6 with TRBJ2-5; D gene ambiguous. This CDR3 spans 14 amino acids. The germline CDR1 and CDR2 sequences are SGHVS and FNYEAQ. CDR3 amino acids: CASSLQTLRETPYF. The CDR3 DNA reads as TGTGCTAGCAGCTTACAGACTCTTCGAGAGACCCCGTACTTC.

This chain links TRBV6-1 with TRBJ2-3, with TRBD1 identical over 9 bases. There are 16 residues in the CDR3. Germline V lookup: CDR1 MNHNS, CDR2 SASEGT. V shed 6 bases and J 4 bases; nucleotides not matched to a gene: 11. The CDR3 DNA follows: TGTGCCAGCAGCCGAGGGACAGGGTATCTCGCAGATACGCAGTATTTT. Its protein product is CASSRGTGYLADTQYF.

This chain connects TRBV20-1 to TRBJ2-7, with 11 bases matching TRBD1. The CDR3 contains 14 residues. The V gene's germline CDR1 is DFQATT and CDR2 SNEGSKA (reference sequence). V lost 6 bases to trimming and J lost 0 bases; unmatched junction nucleotides: 4. This CDR3 is CSAPDRGHSYEQYF. The CDR3 DNA reads as TGCAGTGCCCCGGACAGGGGGCACTCCTACGAGCAGTACTTC.

This clonotype came up a few times. The V and J genes are TRBV11-2 and TRBJ2-5, with a possible D match to TRBD1 (6 bases). V was trimmed by 0 bases and J by 2 bases, leaving 10 bases between them. CDR3 size: 15 residues. Germline CDR1 SGHAT, CDR2 FQNNGV. The CDR3 region has the DNA TGTGCCAGCAGCTTAGACGCAGGGACACAAGAGACCCAGTACTTC. Translated, it gives CASSLDAGTQETQYF.

The chain uses TRBV11-2 and TRBJ1-1; TRBD1 aligns across 9 bases. The junction had 6 bases not matched to a gene; V was cut back by 3 bases and J by 4 bases. The CDR3 covers 15 residues. In germline, CDR1 is SGHAT, CDR2 FQNNGV. The CDR3 sequence: CASSLWMGQGTEAFF. The CDR3 nucleotides read TGTGCCAGCAGCTTGTGGATGGGACAGGGCACTGAAGCTTTCTTT.

This clonotype was recorded a few times. In nucleotides, the CDR3 is TGTGCCAGCAGCTTAAAGGCACCCCTAGCGGGAGTTGGGGAGACCCAGTACTTC. Translation gives CASSLKAPLAGVGETQYF. The J gene is TRBJ2-5, the V gene TRBV7-3; the match to TRBD2 covers 10 bases. The length of the CDR3 is 18 residues. CDR1 is SGHTA, CDR2 FQGTGA, per germline. Trimming at V came to 1 base and at J to 5 bases, leaving 13 bases not matched to a gene.

There are a few counts of this clonotype. The chain recombines TRBV7-4 with TRBJ2-2, with D hard to call. Germline assignment: CDR1 SGHVT and CDR2 SQSDAQ. V was cut by 5 bases and J by 6 bases, with 19 bases left in between. CDR3 size: 16 residues. CDR3 residues: CASSPRPLSIAGELFF. Here the CDR3 DNA reads TGTGCCAGCAGCCCCCGTCCTTTAAGTATCGCCGGGGAGCTGTTTTTT.